A single sample is the source of the 23 T cell receptor beta chains below, sequenced in a study of T cells after yellow fever vaccination. MiXCR was run by TCRdb on the 5' RACE reads, yielding one entry per CDR3 protein. The sample lists just under 600,000 distinct CDR3 sequences; approximately 12% were seen once. Sequencing was performed on PBMCs, taken on the day of the yellow fever booster vaccination. The receptors shown here come from a man aged 25-45 years who received the YFV17D yellow fever vaccine.

The chain uses TRBV5-1 and TRBJ2-1; TRBD2 aligns across 7 bases. This CDR3 comprises 14 residues. Germline V lookup: CDR1 SGHRS, CDR2 YFSETQ. The trim removed 5 bases at V and 5 bases at J, leaving 7 bases unmatched. CDR3 region: CASSRLARDNEQFF. Here the CDR3 DNA reads TGCGCCAGCAGTCGACTAGCTCGGGACAATGAGCAGTTCTTC.

The chain uses TRBV12-5 and TRBJ2-4, with a tentative D call TRBD2 (6 bases). The CDR3 totals 16 residues. V lost 5 bases and J lost 1, with 15 bases in between. Per the germline V gene, CDR1 is LGHNT and CDR2 is FRNRAP. The CDR3: CASGQTEGSAKNIQYF. CDR3 nucleotide sequence: TGTGCTAGTGGTCAAACGGAGGGGTCTGCCAAAAACATTCAGTACTTC.

This clonotype was detected many times. The chain uses TRBV15 and TRBJ2-3, with D unclear. The germline gives CDR1 LNHNV, CDR2 YYDKDF (reference sequence). This CDR3 contains 14 residues. Trimming took 2 bases from V and 0 from J, leaving 6 bases between them. CDR3 protein: CATSRLISTDTQYF. CDR3 in DNA: TGTGCCACCAGCAGACTTATTAGCACAGATACGCAGTATTTT.

This clonotype was observed a few times. CDR3 residues: CASKPEYGYTF. In nucleotides, the CDR3 is TGTGCCAGCAAACCCGAGTATGGCTACACCTTC. The chain has TRBV6-6 and TRBJ1-2; D is unclear. Germline V CDR1 and CDR2: MNHNY, SVGAGI (reference sequence). V was trimmed by 7 bases and J by 5 bases, leaving 8 bases between them. The CDR3 extends over 11 amino acids.

This clonotype was recorded at least ten times. V usage is TRBV11-2 and J usage is TRBJ2-5, with D perhaps TRBD1 (6 bases). Germline lookup yields CDR1 SGHAT and CDR2 FQNNGV. CDR3 length: 23 amino acids. Between the trimmed V and J ends, which lost 0 bases and 8 bases, there was a span of 40 bases. CDR3 residues: CASSLDKKPTGVNLVGYGATQYF. The CDR3 DNA reads TGTGCCAGCAGCTTAGATAAGAAGCCGACAGGAGTGAACCTTGTGGGCTACGGGGCCACCCAGTACTTC.

V usage is TRBV30 and J usage is TRBJ2-2; D perhaps matches TRBD1 (5 bases). Trimming took off 0 bases at V and 3 bases at J, with 11 bases between the two ends. Germline loops: CDR1 GTSNPN, CDR2 SVGIG (reference sequence). The CDR3 is 15 residues long. The CDR3 DNA reads as TGTGCCTGGAGTGTACAAGGGGATGACACCGGGGAGCTGTTTTTT. This encodes CAWSVQGDDTGELFF.

The chain links TRBV5-8 to TRBJ1-5; D is unclear. Germline CDR1 and CDR2: SGHTS and YDEGEE. Trimming removed 4 bases from V and 4 bases from J, with 9 bases in between. The CDR3 extends over 13 amino acids. CDR3 sequence (DNA): TGTGCCAGCAGCCGCACCCAGAATCAGCCCCAGCATTTT. Amino acid sequence: CASSRTQNQPQHF. Full variable domain (rest looked up from reference TRBV5-8 and TRBJ1-5): EAGVTQSPTHLIKTRGQQATLRCSPISGHTSVYWYQQALGLGLQFLLWYDEGEERNRGNFPPRFSGRQFPNYSSELNVNALELEDSALYLCASSRTQNQPQHFGDGTRLSIL.

This clonotype showed up just a few times. This chain uses TRBV6-5 with TRBJ2-1; unclear D gene. Germline CDR1 reads MNHEY; CDR2 reads SVGAGI. V lost 2 bases, J lost 6 bases, and 8 bases lay in between. The CDR3 sequence is 13 residues long. CDR3 sequence (DNA): TGTGCCAGCAGTTACCTGGAATTCAATGAGCAGTTCTTC. Protein sequence: CASSYLEFNEQFF.

This clonotype has just a few counts. The chain uses TRBV7-2 and TRBJ2-3; a possible D gene is TRBD1 (6 bases). Germline V gene data show CDR1 as SGHTA and CDR2 as FQGNSA. This CDR3 is built from 16 residues. V was clipped by 0 bases and J by 2 bases, with 12 bases between them. The CDR3 sequence is CASSLAFQGTTDTQYF. Written as DNA, the CDR3 is TGTGCCAGCAGCTTAGCGTTTCAGGGGACCACAGATACGCAGTATTTT. The entire variable domain, with the rest obtained from reference TRBV7-2 and TRBJ2-3, is as follows: GAGVSQSPSNKVTEKGKDVELRCDPISGHTALYWYRQSLGQGLEFLIYFQGNSAPDKSGLPSDRFSAERTGGSVSTLTIQRTQQEDSAVYLCASSLAFQGTTDTQYFGPGTRLTVL.

This clonotype appeared a few times. V gene TRBV6-2 or TRBV6-3 combines with J gene TRBJ2-1; possibly TRBD1 for D (5 bases). V lost 7 bases and J lost 4, with 14 bases in between. Germline V gene sequence: CDR1 MNHEY, CDR2 SVGEGT. CDR3 size: 14 residues. The DNA of the CDR3 is TGTGCCAGCACCAGGGTAGGTTCGTACAATGAGCAGTTCTTC. This encodes CASTRVGSYNEQFF.

This clonotype has more than one count but fewer than ten. The gene calls are TRBV12-3 or TRBV12-4 and TRBJ2-7; D is uncertain. The CDR3 consists of 14 residues. Trimming removed 6 bases at V and 0 bases at J, with 12 bases between. In DNA, the CDR3 is TGTGCCAGCAGCCAGGCCCCACCCTCCTACGAGCAGTACTTC. It specifies CASSQAPPSYEQYF.

Here the CDR3 reads CASSMGGIRNEKLFF. In nucleotides, the CDR3 is TGTGCCAGTAGTATGGGCGGGATTCGAAATGAAAAACTGTTTTTT. V and J are TRBV19 and TRBJ1-4; unclear D gene. Germline values: CDR1 LNHDA, CDR2 SQIVND (reference sequence). The CDR3 loop spans 15 amino acids. Trimming took off 3 bases at V and 5 bases at J, with 13 bases between the two ends. Variable domain in full (rest from reference TRBV19 and TRBJ1-4): DGGITQSPKYLFRKEGQNVTLSCEQNLNHDAMYWYRQDPGQGLRLIYYSQIVNDFQKGDIAEGYSVSREKKESFPLTVTSAQKNPTAFYLCASSMGGIRNEKLFFGSGTQLSVL.

This clonotype was seen a few times. The V and J genes are TRBV18 and TRBJ2-5; 8 nucleotides match TRBD1. This CDR3 region has 15 residues. The trim removed 3 bases at V and 2 bases at J, leaving 5 bases unmatched. Germline V gene data show CDR1 as KGHSH and CDR2 as LQKENI. CDR3 protein: CASSPRQGAQETQYF. The CDR3, as DNA: TGTGCCAGCTCACCGCGGCAGGGGGCACAAGAGACCCAGTACTTC.

The chain combines TRBV7-9 with TRBJ2-3; D may match TRBD1 or TRBD2 (5 bases each). Germline-derived CDR1 and CDR2 are SEHNR and FQNEAQ (reference sequence). This CDR3 has 15 amino acids. V was clipped by 3 bases and J by 0 bases, with 10 bases between them. The CDR3 sequence is CASSLGPSSTDTQYF. The CDR3 bases are TGTGCCAGCAGCTTGGGACCCTCTAGCACAGATACGCAGTATTTT. Combining the CDR3 with reference TRBV7-9 and TRBJ2-3 gives the whole variable domain DTGVSQNPRHKITKRGQNVTFRCDPISEHNRLYWYRQTLGQGPEFLTYFQNEAQLEKSRLLSDRFSAERPKGSFSTLEIQRTEQGDSAMYLCASSLGPSSTDTQYFGPGTRLTVL.

This clonotype occurred a few times. The CDR3 sequence: CASSLGLLGTNTGELFF. As DNA, the CDR3 is TGTGCCAGCAGCTTAGGACTCCTTGGGACGAACACCGGGGAGCTGTTTTTT. The rearrangement links TRBV7-3 to TRBJ2-2, with a weak D call TRBD2 (5 bases). The germline gives CDR1 SGHTA, CDR2 FQGTGA. CDR3 length equals 17 residues. V was clipped by 2 bases and J by 0 bases, with 13 bases between them.

The table lists this clonotype with a few counts. The V and J genes are TRBV29-1 and TRBJ2-3, with D possibly being TRBD1 or TRBD2 (5 bases each). Germline V gene lookup returns CDR1 SQVTM and CDR2 ANQGSEA. Trimming left V 6 bases short and J 7 bases short, with 11 bases between. The CDR3 is 11 amino acids. CDR3 sequence: CSVGTGYTQYF. Here the CDR3 DNA reads TGCAGCGTCGGGACCGGGTATACGCAGTATTTT.

This clonotype was found a few times. This chain connects TRBV20-1 to TRBJ2-1; 9 nucleotides agree with TRBD2. V trimming: 5 bases; J trimming: 8 bases; junction bases outside the gene matches: 7. Germline V gene lookup returns CDR1 DFQATT and CDR2 SNEGSKA (reference sequence). The CDR3 totals 13 residues. This CDR3 reads CSAVAGAIHEQFF. The CDR3 DNA sequence: TGCAGTGCTGTAGCGGGAGCCATCCATGAGCAGTTCTTC.

This clonotype occurred a few times. Written as DNA, the CDR3 is TGCAGTGCTACACATGGGCGGGAGATTGGGAATGAGCAGTTCTTC. Its protein product is CSATHGREIGNEQFF. The chain uses TRBV20-1 and TRBJ2-1, with TRBD2 identical over 7 bases. After removal of 4 bases from V and 7 bases from J, the junction contained 13 bases not matched to a gene. Germline V lookup: CDR1 DFQATT, CDR2 SNEGSKA (reference sequence). CDR3 length: 15 amino acids.

This clonotype was observed a few times. The CDR3 sequence: CSVVGDRAFNKGYEQYF. As DNA, the CDR3 is TGCAGCGTTGTTGGTGACAGGGCTTTTAATAAGGGGTACGAGCAGTACTTC. This chain uses TRBV29-1 with TRBJ2-7, with 7 nucleotides matching TRBD1. The ends lost 4 bases at V and 4 bases at J; junction bases unmatched: 19. Germline V gives CDR1 SQVTM, CDR2 ANQGSEA. The CDR3 has 17 residues.

This clonotype was observed a handful of times. The chain carries TRBV27 and TRBJ1-2; D is possibly TRBD1 (6 bases). Trimming shortened V by 5 bases and J by 2 bases, and 12 bases separated the two germline ends. This CDR3 contains 14 residues. Germline CDR1 reads MNHEY; CDR2 reads SMNVEV (reference sequence). CDR3 residues: CASSIQGRNYGYTF. In DNA form, the CDR3 reads TGTGCCAGCAGTATCCAGGGGCGAAACTATGGCTACACCTTC.

This chain links TRBV7-2 with TRBJ2-1; D unclear. V was clipped by 5 bases and J by 8 bases, with 7 bases between them. The CDR3 covers 11 residues. Germline assignment: CDR1 SGHTA and CDR2 FQGNSA. The CDR3 here is CASSAQYEQFF. The CDR3 DNA sequence: TGTGCCAGCAGCGCACAGTATGAGCAGTTCTTC.

This clonotype was found a few times. The chain has TRBV7-6 and TRBJ2-5; TRBD1 matches at 9 bases. V was clipped by 7 bases and J by 5 bases; unmatched bases: 8. This CDR3 comprises 14 residues. CDR1 is SGHVS and CDR2 is FNYEAQ in the germline V gene. For the CDR3, the DNA is TGTGCCAGCACCCGGACAGGGGTTGGTGAGACCCAGTACTTC. Amino acid sequence: CASTRTGVGETQYF.

In this sample, this clonotype turned up a few times. The chain couples TRBV11-1 to TRBJ2-1; TRBD1 is a possible D gene (5 bases). From germline, CDR1 is SGHAT and CDR2 FQDESV (reference sequence). This CDR3 contains 15 residues. The V gene lost 5 bases and the J gene lost 9 bases, with 20 bases spanning the gap. CDR3 region: CASSHGASRSGEQFF. CDR3 bases: TGTGCCAGCAGCCATGGGGCGTCCCGGAGTGGTGAGCAGTTCTTC. Full variable domain (rest looked up from reference TRBV11-1 and TRBJ2-1): EAEVAQSPRYKITEKSQAVAFWCDPISGHATLYWYRQILGQGPELLVQFQDESVVDDSQLPKDRFSAERLKGVDSTLKIQPAELGDSAMYLCASSHGASRSGEQFFGPGTRLTVL.